The clone carrying this T cell receptor beta chain has a handful of counts. The target antigen is unknown. TCRdb passed the RT-PCR reads through MiXCR, listing each CDR3 protein once. The table lists some 180,000 distinct CDR3 sequences, around 9% of them singletons. The entry originates in a study of response to subunit inactivated influenza vaccine. Study outcomes and limitations: Authors suggested seasonal influenza vaccinations each recruit few new T cells.

The receptor's source is a man aged 45 to 65 who received an inactivated influenza vaccine. Material: non-naive T cells sorted from PBMCs, obtained on the day of vaccination.

CDR3 sequence reads: CASSSLAEQFF. The CDR3 DNA sequence: TGTGCCAGCAGCTCGCTAGCGGAGCAGTTCTTC. The rearrangement joins TRBV11-3 to TRBJ2-1, with D perhaps matching TRBD2 (6 bases). There are 11 residues in the CDR3. Trimming pared 4 bases from V and 10 bases from J, leaving 8 bases between. CDR1 is SGHNT and CDR2 is YENEEA in the germline V gene.